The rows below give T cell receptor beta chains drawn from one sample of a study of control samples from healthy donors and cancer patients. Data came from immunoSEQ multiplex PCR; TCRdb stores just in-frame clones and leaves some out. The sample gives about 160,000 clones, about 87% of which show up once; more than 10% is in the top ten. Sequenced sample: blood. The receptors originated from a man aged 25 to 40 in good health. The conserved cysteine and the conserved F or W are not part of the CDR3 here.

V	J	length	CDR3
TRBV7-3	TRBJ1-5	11	ASSLSDGQPQH
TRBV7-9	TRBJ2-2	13	ASSLGLDPPGELF
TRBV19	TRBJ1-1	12	ASRLGIVNTEAF
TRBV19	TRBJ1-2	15	ASSQGTGRGINYGYT
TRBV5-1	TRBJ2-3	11	ASRTGGADTQY
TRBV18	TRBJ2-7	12	ASSRNRDTYEQY
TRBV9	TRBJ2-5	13	ASSSGTGGGETQY
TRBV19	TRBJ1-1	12	ASSIEGSGTEAF
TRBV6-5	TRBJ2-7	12	ASSPVGSSYEQY
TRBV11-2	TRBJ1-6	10	ASSLKWSPLH
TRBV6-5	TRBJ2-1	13	ASSKMGGSYNEQF
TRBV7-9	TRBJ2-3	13	ASSLASSSTDTQY
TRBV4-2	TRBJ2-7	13	ASSQDVSRVVEQY
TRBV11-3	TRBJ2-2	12	ASSLGVSAEELF
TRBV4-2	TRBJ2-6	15	ASSQLQTSAGANVLT
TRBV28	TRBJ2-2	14	ASSSELAANTGELF
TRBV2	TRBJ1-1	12	ASKPVLSNTEAF
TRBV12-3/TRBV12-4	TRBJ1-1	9	ASSFRELAF
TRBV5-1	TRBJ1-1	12	ASSLAGTQTEAF
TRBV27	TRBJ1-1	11	ASSLEEGTEAF
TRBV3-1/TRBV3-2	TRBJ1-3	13	ASSHGGGSGNTIY
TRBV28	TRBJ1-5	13	ASVGTQGFNQPQH
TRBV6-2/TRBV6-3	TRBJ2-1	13	ASGRAGNSYNEQF
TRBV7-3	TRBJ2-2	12	ASSPAPGTGELF
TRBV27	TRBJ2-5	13	ASSLSVNPSETQY
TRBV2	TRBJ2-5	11	ATREGDQETQY
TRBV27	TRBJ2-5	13	ASSSSGTFGETQY
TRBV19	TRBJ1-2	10	ASSPGDPPYT
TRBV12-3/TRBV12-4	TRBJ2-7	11	ASSRQGPYEQY
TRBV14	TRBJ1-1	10	ASSQVGSAAF
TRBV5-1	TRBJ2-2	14	ASSPGATVNTGELF
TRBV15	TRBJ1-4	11	ATSLRGGGKLF
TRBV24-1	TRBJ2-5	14	ATSVTGGFTRETQY
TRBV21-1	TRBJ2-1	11	ASRGEGGNEQF
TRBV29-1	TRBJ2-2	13	SVEPSGRDTGELF
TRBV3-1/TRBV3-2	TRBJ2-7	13	ASSLRLAGVYEQY
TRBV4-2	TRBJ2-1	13	ASSPSGGAYNEQF
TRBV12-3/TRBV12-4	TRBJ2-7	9	ASSLEYEQY
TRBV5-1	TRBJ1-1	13	ASSSLTGENTEAF
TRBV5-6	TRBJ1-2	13	ASSLVGQGAYGYT
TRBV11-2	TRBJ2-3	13	ASSLQRGVTDTQY
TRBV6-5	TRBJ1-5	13	ASSPVQGSNQPQH
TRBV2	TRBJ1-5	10	ASRAGSEPQH
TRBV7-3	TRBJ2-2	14	ASSVTPTGVGGELF
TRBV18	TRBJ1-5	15	ASSPIPGGYGNQPQH
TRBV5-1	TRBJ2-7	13	ASSPPTSGSGEQY
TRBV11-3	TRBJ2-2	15	ASSLGLADLNTGELF
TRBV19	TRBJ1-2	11	ASSIKDSSGYT
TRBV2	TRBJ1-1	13	ASRLTGGLNTEAF
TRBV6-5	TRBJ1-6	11	ASRRGQQSPLH